This T cell receptor beta chain was identified during a study of cytomegalovirus exposure and HLA in healthy donors. Broader study findings: Most of the TCR beta V segments (in an earlier analysis) were productive either about 87% or about 30% of the time.

In germline, CDR1 is SGDLS, CDR2 YYNGEE. The CDR3 is made up of 14 amino acids. The V and J ends lost 2 bases and 3 bases, in that order; junction bases with no gene match: 1. With 60 Vbeta and 13 Jbeta primers, the PCR was carried out. In the original analysis: In a later analysis, of 79 million or so unique beta chains, some 10 million appeared in at least two donors. Using immunoSEQ multiplex PCR, the repertoire was profiled, and TCRdb retains in-frame clones only, with some absent. D and trimming come from the DNA, and the V and J calls and clone size come from that table. The sample shows around 190,000 clones, about 85% of them seen only once. Remarks on this clone: The antigen is not known.

The sequence derives from a woman aged 45-65 years in good health and CMV-seronegative. The sample was PBMCs. The chain couples TRBV9 to TRBJ2-7; 11 bases fit TRBD2. CDR3 loop: CASSVGTSGYEQYF. The CDR3 region has the DNA TGTGCCAGCAGCGTCGGGACTAGCGGCTACGAGCAGTACTTC.